The T cell receptor beta chain under discussion was sequenced for a study of T cell changes during pregnancy in multiple sclerosis. The V segment lost 2 bases and the J segment 3 bases; nucleotides outside the gene matches: 3. The V gene's germline CDR1 is MNHEY and CDR2 SMNVEV (reference sequence). The CDR3 contains 14 residues. The data were produced by immunoSEQ multiplex PCR, yet TCRdb's version contains in-frame clones alone and is incomplete. The data contain 60,000 to 65,000 clones, about 92% of them seen just once; the ten biggest clones take up around 2.1%. V is TRBV27 and J is TRBJ2-5; 7 bases align to TRBD2. The receptor comes from a female donor in good health, enrolled as a control in a pregnancy study. Here the sequenced sample was peripheral blood, taken in the second trimester of pregnancy. DNA of the CDR3: TGTGCCAGCAGTTTAATGGCGGGGGAAGAGACCCAGTACTTC. Its translation is CASSLMAGEETQYF.